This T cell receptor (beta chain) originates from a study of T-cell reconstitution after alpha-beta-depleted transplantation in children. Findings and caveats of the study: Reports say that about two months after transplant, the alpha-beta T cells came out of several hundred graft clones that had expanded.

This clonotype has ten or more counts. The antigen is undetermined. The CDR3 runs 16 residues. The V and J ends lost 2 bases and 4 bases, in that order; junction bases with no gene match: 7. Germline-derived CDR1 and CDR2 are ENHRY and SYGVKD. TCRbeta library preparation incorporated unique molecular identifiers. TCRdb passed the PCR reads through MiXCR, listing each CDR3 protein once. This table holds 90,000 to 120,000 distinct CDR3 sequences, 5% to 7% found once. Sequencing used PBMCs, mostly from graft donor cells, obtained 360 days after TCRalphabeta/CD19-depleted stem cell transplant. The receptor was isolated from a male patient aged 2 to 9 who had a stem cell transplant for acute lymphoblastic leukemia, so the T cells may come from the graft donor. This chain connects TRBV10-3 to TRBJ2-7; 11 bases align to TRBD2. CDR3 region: CAISELLAGGPYEQYF. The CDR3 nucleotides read TGTGCCATCAGTGAGCTTCTAGCGGGAGGACCTTACGAGCAGTACTTC.